The entry that follows covers one T cell receptor (beta chain) sequence. The antigen remains unidentified. This sample was taken from a study of cytomegalovirus exposure and HLA in healthy donors. Study findings and constraints: Later analysis showed TCR association rates varying by HLA locus, highest for DRB1 and lowest for HLA-C. Researchers counted roughly 150 TCR beta chains as cytomegalovirus-associated. The classifier, whose performance was assessed in both the original and validation cohorts, reportedly diagnosed cytomegalovirus status with high specificity and sensitivity.

Vbeta (60) and Jbeta (13) primers were used in the PCR. As originally analysed: A follow-up analysis tallied 65 million to 80 million unique TCR beta chains, about 10 million shared. Clones were read by immunoSEQ multiplex PCR, and TCRdb kept only the in-frame ones, dropping some. The V and J calls and clone size come from that table; D and trimming were worked out from the DNA. This table has more than 90,000 clones, around 77% appearing once. This CDR3 spans 18 amino acids. Per germline, CDR1 SEHNR and CDR2 FQNEAQ (reference sequence). V was clipped by 7 bases and J by 0 bases; unmatched bases: 12. Sequencing was performed on PBMCs. The chain uses TRBV7-9 and TRBJ1-4; 9 bases map to TRBD1. This TCR was sampled from a man aged 25 to 40 in good health and CMV-seronegative. CDR3 residues: CASTGLGTGIATNEKLFF. In nucleotides, the CDR3 is TGTGCCAGCACCGGTCTGGGGACAGGGATTGCAACTAATGAAAAACTGTTTTTT.